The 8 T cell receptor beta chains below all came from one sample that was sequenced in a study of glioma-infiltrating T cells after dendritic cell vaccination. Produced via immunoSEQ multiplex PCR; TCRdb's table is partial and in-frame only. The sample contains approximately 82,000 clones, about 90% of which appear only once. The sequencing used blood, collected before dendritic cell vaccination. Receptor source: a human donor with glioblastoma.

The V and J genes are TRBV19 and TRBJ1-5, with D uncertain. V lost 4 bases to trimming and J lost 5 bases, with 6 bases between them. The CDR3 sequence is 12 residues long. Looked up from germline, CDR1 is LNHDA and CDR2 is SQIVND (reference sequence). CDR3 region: CASSRVDQPQHF. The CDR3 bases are TGTGCCAGTAGTAGAGTAGATCAGCCCCAGCATTTT.

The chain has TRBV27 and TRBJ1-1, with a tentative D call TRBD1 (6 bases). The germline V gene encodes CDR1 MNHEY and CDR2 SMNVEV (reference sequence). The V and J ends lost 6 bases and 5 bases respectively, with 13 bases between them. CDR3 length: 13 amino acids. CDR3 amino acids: CASRISRGTEAFF. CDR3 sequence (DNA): TGTGCCAGCAGAATTAGTAGGGGGACTGAAGCTTTCTTT.

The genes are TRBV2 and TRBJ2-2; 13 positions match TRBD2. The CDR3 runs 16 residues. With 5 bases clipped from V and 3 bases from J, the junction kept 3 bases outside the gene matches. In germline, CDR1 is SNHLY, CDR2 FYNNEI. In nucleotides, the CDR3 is TGTGCCAGCAGTTGGACTAGCGGGAGCGACACCGGGGAGCTGTTTTTT. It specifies CASSWTSGSDTGELFF.

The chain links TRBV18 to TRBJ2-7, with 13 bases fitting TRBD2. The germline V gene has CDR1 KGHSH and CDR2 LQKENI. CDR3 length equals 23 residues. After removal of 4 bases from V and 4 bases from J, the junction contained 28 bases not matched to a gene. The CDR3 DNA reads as TGTGCCAGCTCACAACGGCCACATCGAGCCGGGACTAGCGGGAATCTTAATCTATACGAGCAGTACTTC. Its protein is CASSQRPHRAGTSGNLNLYEQYF.

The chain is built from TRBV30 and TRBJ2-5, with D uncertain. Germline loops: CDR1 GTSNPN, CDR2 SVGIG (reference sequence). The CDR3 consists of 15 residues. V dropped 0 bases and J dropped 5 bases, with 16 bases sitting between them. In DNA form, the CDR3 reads TGTGCCTGGAGTGTACGAGGCGTCCTCCGGGAGACCCAGTACTTC. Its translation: CAWSVRGVLRETQYF.

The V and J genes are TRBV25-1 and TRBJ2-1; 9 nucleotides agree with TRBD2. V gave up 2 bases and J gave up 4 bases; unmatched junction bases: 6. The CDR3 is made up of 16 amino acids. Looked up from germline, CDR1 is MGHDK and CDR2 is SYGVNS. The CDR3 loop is CASSEEAGGLYNEQFF. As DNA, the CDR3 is TGTGCCAGCAGTGAAGAAGCGGGGGGCCTATACAATGAGCAGTTCTTC.

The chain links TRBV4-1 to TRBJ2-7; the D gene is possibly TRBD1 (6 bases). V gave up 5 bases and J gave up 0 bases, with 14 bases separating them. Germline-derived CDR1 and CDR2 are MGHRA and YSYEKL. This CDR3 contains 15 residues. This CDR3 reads CASSEGWTASYEQYF. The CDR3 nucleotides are TGCGCCAGCAGCGAAGGGTGGACAGCCTCCTACGAGCAGTACTTC.

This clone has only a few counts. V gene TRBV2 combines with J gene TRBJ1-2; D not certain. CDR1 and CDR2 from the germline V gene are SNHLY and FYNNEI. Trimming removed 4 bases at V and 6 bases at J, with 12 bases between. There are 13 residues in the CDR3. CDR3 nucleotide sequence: TGTGCCAGCAGTGTTCATGGGGAGCATGGCTACACCTTC. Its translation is CASSVHGEHGYTF.